This T cell receptor beta chain was found in a study of low-dose radiotherapy and immunotherapy resistance in tumors (dated by TCRdb to between 2021 and 2022). Background on the whole study: Cohort 1 received 0.5 Gy per fraction every 2 weeks, with a prescribed total PTV dose of 6.5 Gy. In Cohort 2, 1 Gy per fraction was delivered every two weeks, for a total of 13 Gy over 26 weeks. Nivolumab was administered intravenously as a 240 mg flat dose every two weeks, and ipilimumab was administered intravenously at 1 mg/kg every six weeks. Every two weeks, patients got intravenous cyclophosphamide at 200 mg/m2, given one day ahead of each radiation and immunotherapy administration. Aspirin 300 mg was taken orally once daily by patients for four cycles, starting on cycle 1 day 1. Randomization of trial participants into treatment groups was not performed. Eight patients were included in the translational analysis: three from the first dose cohort and the first five from the second dose cohort.

Sample time point, as interpreted from the label and publication: after trial treatment. Interpreted using the paper, the treatment or condition label stands for: LDRT plus nivolumab, ipilimumab, low-dose cyclophosphamide and aspirin (RACIN trial). The donors came from RACIN, which was a single-arm phase I dose-escalation trial that paired nivolumab and ipilimumab with aspirin, low-dose cyclophosphamide and low-dose radiotherapy. Patients were eligible if they had advanced solid tumors that were TIL-negative. Instrument on record: Illumina HiSeq 2500. To make first-strand cDNA, Superscript III was used along with a set of TRAV- and TRBV-specific primers so that both the TCRalpha and TCRbeta chains were covered. TCRs were amplified with Phusion for approximately 21 PCR cycles, with a constant-region primer paired with the adapter attached to the V primers. The isolated mRNA was amplified using the MessageAmp II aRNA Amplification Kit, with in vitro transcription performed for 16 hours at 37 degrees C. mRNA for TCR sequencing was isolated with the Dynabeads mRNA DIRECT Purification Kit. Indexed Illumina adapters were added in a second Phusion PCR of roughly 25 cycles, after which AMPure XP beads were used to purify the products. As for the original processing: Using custom Perl scripts, TCR sequences encoding the same protein were pooled, out-of-frame sequences were removed, and the abundance of each clonotype was computed. TCR sequences supported by only a single read were excluded from analysis. Repertoire metrics included Shannon entropy, Gini index, clonality, richness, and frequency of TCRs shared between repertoires. TCRdb trimmed public reads at Q25 via fastp, called clones via MiXCR and kept in-frame beta chains. For every CDR3 protein sequence, its rows merge into one entry that carries the most common genes and DNA. The V and J calls were not made by the authors but by TCRdb's processing. The sample data list approximately 91,000 distinct CDR3 sequences, and under 25% of these were observed just once. 9.5% to 15% of the sample lies in the top ten.

Germline trimming amounts to 2 bases on V and 5 bases on J, with 7 as the count of junction bases outside the gene matches. Spanning cysteine to phenylalanine, the CDR3 consists of 15 amino acids. Just the 45-base CDR3 DNA is kept, in frame starting at base 1. Reading the germline V gene gives CDR1 SGHDT and CDR2 YYEEEE. This clonotype was counted at least ten times. Its antigen specificity is not known. Base-call qualities are not available, and no considerably larger clone is one nucleotide away. This specimen was PBMCs, taken after low-dose radiotherapy plus immunotherapy. This sequence originates from a female donor with ovarian cancer. Recombination joined TRBV5-6 with TRBJ2-5; TRBD2 matches 9 bases in the middle. The DNA sequence is as follows: TGTGCCAGCAGCTTTGCGGGGGGGCAGCGGGAGACCCAGTACTTC. The encoded protein is CASSFAGGQRETQYF.